Each of the 8 T cell receptor beta chains below was sequenced from the same sample in a study of Graves' ophthalmopathy and Graves' hyperthyroidism. Researchers took RNA transcripts and amplified TCR beta CDR3 regions from them. RT-PCR with HTBI primers came first, then second-round multiplex PCR. Each CDR3 protein is one row after TCRdb ran MiXCR on the multiplex PCR reads. The repertoire holds about 740,000 distinct CDR3 sequences, with around 40% as singletons. The specimen sequenced was peripheral blood. The receptors were sampled from an adult man with Graves' ophthalmopathy.

The chain couples TRBV7-9 to TRBJ1-3, with unresolved D. The CDR3 runs to 14 residues. Germline CDR1 is SEHNR and CDR2 is FQNEAQ (reference sequence). V was trimmed by 5 bases and J by 2 bases, leaving 10 bases between them. For the CDR3, the DNA is TGTGCCAGCAGCCCAACATTAACTGGAAACACCATATATTTT. Translation gives CASSPTLTGNTIYF.

In its sample, this clonotype was seen a few times. V usage is TRBV20-1 and J usage is TRBJ2-7; D is unresolved. Germline V lookup: CDR1 DFQATT, CDR2 SNEGSKA (reference sequence). V gave up 1 base and J gave up 4 bases, with 5 bases separating them. The CDR3 sequence is 11 residues long. DNA of the CDR3: TGCAGTGCTAGAGTCATGTACGAGCAGTACTTC. Encoded protein: CSARVMYEQYF.

This clonotype was detected ten times or more. The CDR3 is CASRSTGNQPQHF. Here the CDR3 DNA reads TGTGCCAGCAGGTCGACAGGGAATCAGCCCCAGCATTTT. The chain links TRBV10-3 to TRBJ1-5, with 7 bases that match TRBD1. CDR1 ENHRY and CDR2 SYGVKD come from the germline V gene. V shed 10 bases, J shed 4 bases, and the junction held 7 bases outside the gene matches. This CDR3 is 13 amino acids long.

This clonotype was found once. The gene calls are TRBV5-1 and TRBJ1-6; 8 nucleotides agree with TRBD1. Germline CDR1 and CDR2: SGHRS and YFSETQ. CDR3 length equals 13 residues. Losses at the gene ends were 6 bases for V and 7 bases for J; bases not matched to a gene: 3. The CDR3 DNA is TGCGCCAGCAAACAGGGGGGGAATTCACCCCTCCACTTT. It codes for CASKQGGNSPLHF. The variable domain in full, with the rest retrieved from reference TRBV5-1 and TRBJ1-6, is KAGVTQTPRYLIKTRGQQVTLSCSPISGHRSVSWYQQTPGQGLQFLFEYFSETQRNKGNFPGRFSGRQFSNSRSEMNVSTLELGDSALYLCASKQGGNSPLHFGNGTRLTVT.

In its sample, this clonotype was seen many times. The gene calls are TRBV9 and TRBJ1-2, with 7 bases matching TRBD1. This CDR3 comprises 14 residues. CDR1 SGDLS and CDR2 YYNGEE come from the germline V gene. V dropped 3 bases and J dropped 3; count of bases not matched to a gene: 5. CDR3 protein: CASSETGFDYGYTF. DNA for the CDR3: TGTGCCAGCAGCGAGACAGGGTTTGACTATGGCTACACCTTC.

This clonotype was found a few times. The chain combines TRBV20-1 with TRBJ1-1; 9 bases agree with TRBD1. After removal of 5 bases from V and 4 bases from J, the junction contained 11 bases not matched to a gene. The length of the CDR3 is 15 residues. The V gene's germline CDR1 is DFQATT and CDR2 SNEGSKA (reference sequence). The CDR3 nucleotides read TGCAGTGCTCAAGCACAGGGGGCGCGTCTCACTGAAGCTTTCTTT. It specifies CSAQAQGARLTEAFF.

The chain couples TRBV20-1 to TRBJ1-5, with D tentatively TRBD1 (6 bases). Germline CDR1 and CDR2: DFQATT and SNEGSKA (reference sequence). V was trimmed by 0 bases and J by 7 bases, leaving 22 bases between them. The length of the CDR3 is 17 residues. The CDR3 here is CSARDPFGGVGGQPQHF. The CDR3, as DNA: TGCAGTGCTAGAGATCCCTTTGGGGGCGTGGGAGGGCAGCCCCAGCATTTT.

The V and J genes are TRBV15 and TRBJ1-1; TRBD1 matches 8 bases. CDR3 length: 16 residues. Germline CDR1 LNHNV, CDR2 YYDKDF (reference sequence). With V trimmed by 3 bases and J by 3 bases, 9 bases remained unmatched. In DNA, the CDR3 is TGTGCCACCAGCAGCGGTGGACAGGGTTTCTACACTGAAGCTTTCTTT. Protein: CATSSGGQGFYTEAFF. The full variable domain, its missing parts supplied by reference TRBV15 and TRBJ1-1, is DAMVIQNPRYQVTQFGKPVTLSCSQTLNHNVMYWYQQKSSQAPKLLFHYYDKDFNNEADTPDNFQSRRPNTSFCFLDIRSPGLGDTAMYLCATSSGGQGFYTEAFFGQGTRLTVV.